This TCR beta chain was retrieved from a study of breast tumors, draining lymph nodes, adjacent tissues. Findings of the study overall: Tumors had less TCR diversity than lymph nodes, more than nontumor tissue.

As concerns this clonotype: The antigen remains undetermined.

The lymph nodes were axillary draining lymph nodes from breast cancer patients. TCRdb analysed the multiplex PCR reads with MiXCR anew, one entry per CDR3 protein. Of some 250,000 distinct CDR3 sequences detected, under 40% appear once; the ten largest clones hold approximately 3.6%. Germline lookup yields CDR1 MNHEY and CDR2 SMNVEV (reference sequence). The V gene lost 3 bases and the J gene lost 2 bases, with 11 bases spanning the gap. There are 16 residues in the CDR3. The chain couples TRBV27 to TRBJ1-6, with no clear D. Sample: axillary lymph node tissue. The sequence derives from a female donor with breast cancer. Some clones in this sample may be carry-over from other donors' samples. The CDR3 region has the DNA TGTGCCAGCAGTTTTGATATGGCAGCCTATAATTCACCCCTCCACTTT. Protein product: CASSFDMAAYNSPLHF.